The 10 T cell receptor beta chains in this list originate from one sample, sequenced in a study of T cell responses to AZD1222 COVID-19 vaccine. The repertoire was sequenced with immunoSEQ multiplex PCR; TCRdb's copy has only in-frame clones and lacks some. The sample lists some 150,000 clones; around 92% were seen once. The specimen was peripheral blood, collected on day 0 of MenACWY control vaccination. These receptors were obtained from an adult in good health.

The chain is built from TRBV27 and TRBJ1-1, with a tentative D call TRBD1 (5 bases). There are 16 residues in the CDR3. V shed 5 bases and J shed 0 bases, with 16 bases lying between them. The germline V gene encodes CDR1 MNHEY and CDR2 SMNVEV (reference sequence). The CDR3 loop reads CASSSGQGRVNTEAFF. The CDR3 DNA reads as TGTGCCAGCAGTAGCGGGCAGGGAAGGGTGAACACTGAAGCTTTCTTT.

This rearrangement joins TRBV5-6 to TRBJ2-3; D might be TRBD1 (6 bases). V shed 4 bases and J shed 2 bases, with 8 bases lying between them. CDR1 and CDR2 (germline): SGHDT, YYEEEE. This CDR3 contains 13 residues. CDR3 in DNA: TGTGCCAGCAGCCGGGACACCACAGATACGCAGTATTTT. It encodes CASSRDTTDTQYF.

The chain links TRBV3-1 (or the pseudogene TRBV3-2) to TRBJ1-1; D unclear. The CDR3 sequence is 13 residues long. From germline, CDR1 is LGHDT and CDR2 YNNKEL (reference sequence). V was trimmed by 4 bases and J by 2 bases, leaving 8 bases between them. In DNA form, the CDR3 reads TGTGCCAGCAGCCGCAAGGCCAACACTGAAGCTTTCTTT. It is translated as CASSRKANTEAFF.

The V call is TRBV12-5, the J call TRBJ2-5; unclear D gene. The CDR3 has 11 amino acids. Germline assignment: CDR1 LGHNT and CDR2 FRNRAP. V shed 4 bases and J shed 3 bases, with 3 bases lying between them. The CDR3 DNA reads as TGTGCTAGTGGTTATGAAGAGACCCAGTACTTC. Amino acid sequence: CASGYEETQYF.

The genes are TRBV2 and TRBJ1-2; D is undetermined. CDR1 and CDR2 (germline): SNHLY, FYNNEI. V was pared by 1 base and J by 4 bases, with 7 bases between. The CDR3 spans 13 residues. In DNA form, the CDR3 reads TGTGCCAGCAGTGAAGTCAGATCCTATGGCTACACCTTC. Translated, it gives CASSEVRSYGYTF.

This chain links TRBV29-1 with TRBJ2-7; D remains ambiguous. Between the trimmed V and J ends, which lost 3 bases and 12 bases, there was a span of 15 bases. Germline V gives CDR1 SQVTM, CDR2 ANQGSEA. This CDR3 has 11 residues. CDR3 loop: CSVDQRGRRYF. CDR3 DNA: TGCAGCGTTGATCAGCGCGGCAGAAGGTACTTC.

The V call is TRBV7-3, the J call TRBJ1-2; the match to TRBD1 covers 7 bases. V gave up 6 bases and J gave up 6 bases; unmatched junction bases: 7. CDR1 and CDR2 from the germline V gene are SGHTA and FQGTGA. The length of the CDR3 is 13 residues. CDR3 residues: CASSLTGRDGYTF. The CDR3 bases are TGTGCCAGCAGTTTGACAGGGAGGGATGGCTACACCTTC. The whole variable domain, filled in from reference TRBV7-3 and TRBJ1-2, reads GAGVSQTPSNKVTEKGKYVELRCDPISGHTALYWYRQSLGQGPEFLIYFQGTGAADDSGLPNDRFFAVRPEGSVSTLKIQRTERGDSAVYLCASSLTGRDGYTFGSGTRLTVV.

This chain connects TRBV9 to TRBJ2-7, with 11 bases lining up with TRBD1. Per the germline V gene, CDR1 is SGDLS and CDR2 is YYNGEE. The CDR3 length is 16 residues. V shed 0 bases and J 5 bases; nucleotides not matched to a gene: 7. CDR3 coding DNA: TGTGCCAGCAGCGTAGGTGGACAGGGGGCGATCCACGAGCAGTACTTC. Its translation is CASSVGGQGAIHEQYF.

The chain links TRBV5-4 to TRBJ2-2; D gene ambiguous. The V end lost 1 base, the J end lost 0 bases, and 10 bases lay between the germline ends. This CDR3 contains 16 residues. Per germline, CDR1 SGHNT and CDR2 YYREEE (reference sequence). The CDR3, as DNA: TGTGCCAGCAGCTTGAAGGAGACCGCGAACACCGGGGAGCTGTTTTTT. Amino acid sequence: CASSLKETANTGELFF.

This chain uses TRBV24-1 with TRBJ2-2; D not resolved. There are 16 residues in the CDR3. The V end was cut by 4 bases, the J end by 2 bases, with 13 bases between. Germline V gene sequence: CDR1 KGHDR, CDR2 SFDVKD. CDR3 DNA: TGTGCCACCAGTGACCCCCTGGGTGCTAACACCGGGGAGCTGTTTTTT. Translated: CATSDPLGANTGELFF.